The clone carrying this TCR beta chain appeared once. A junction boundary mismatches the germline segment, possibly from a read error. The germline V gene has CDR1 SGHAT and CDR2 FQNNGV. This CDR3 is 14 amino acids long. The sample comes from a study of cytomegalovirus exposure and HLA in healthy donors. The PCR contained 60 Vbeta and 13 Jbeta primers. TCRdb's table, derived via immunoSEQ multiplex PCR, lists solely in-frame clones and lacks some. The sample lists about 110,000 clones; 70% to 85% were seen once. This sequence joins TRBV11-2 and TRBJ1-2; D perhaps matches TRBD1 (6 bases). The source material was PBMCs. The sequence was obtained from a male donor in good health and CMV-seronegative. The chain's CDR3 is CTSSLGGRVSGYTF. CDR3 DNA sequence: TGTACCAGCAGCTTAGGGGGGCGAGTATCGGGCTACACCTTC. The whole variable domain, remainder taken from reference TRBV11-2 and TRBJ1-2, is EAGVAQSPRYKIIEKRQSVAFWCNPISGHATLYWYQQILGQGPKLLIQFQNNGVVDDSQLPKDRFSAERLKGVDSTLKIQPAKLEDSAVYLCTSSLGGRVSGYTFGSGTRLTVV.